This is a list of T cell receptor beta chains from one sample in a study of T cell responses to AZD1222 COVID-19 vaccine. Only in-frame clones appear in the TCRdb table, and some are missing; sequencing was by immunoSEQ multiplex PCR. Among around 84,000 clones listed, approximately 90% were seen once. The material sequenced was peripheral blood, taken on day 0 of AZD1222 vaccination. Receptor source: an adult in good health. Each CDR3 is given with its conserved first and last residue. The D gene is left open where the match is weak. A clone size is listed for some rows: how often the clone was seen (once, few, many), or a class if it is expanded.

D: .
size: .
V: TRBV6-5
J: TRBJ1-6
DNA: TGTGCCAGCAGTTACGGGGGGGCGAATAATTCACCCCTCCACTTT
CDR3: CASSYGGANNSPLHF

D: TRBD2
size: .
V: TRBV19
J: TRBJ2-1
DNA: TGTGCCAGTAGTATCGGGACTAGCGGGATCAATGAGCAGTTCTTC
CDR3: CASSIGTSGINEQFF

D: .
size: .
V: TRBV30
J: TRBJ1-1
DNA: TGTGCCTGGACCATGACAGTGAACACTGAAGCTTTCTTT
CDR3: CAWTMTVNTEAFF

D: TRBD2
size: .
V: TRBV5-1
J: TRBJ2-3
DNA: TGCGCCAGCAGCTCCGGACTAGCGGGGCCCACAGATACGCAGTATTTT
CDR3: CASSSGLAGPTDTQYF

D: .
size: once
V: TRBV6-1
J: TRBJ2-1
DNA: TGTGCCAGCAGTCTCGGCGGGGAACTAGTCTATGAGCAGTTCTTC
CDR3: CASSLGGELVYEQFF

D: .
size: .
V: TRBV7-2
J: TRBJ2-4
DNA: TGTGCCAGCAGTGCCCTAGCGTCGGGAAACATTCAGTACTTC
CDR3: CASSALASGNIQYF

D: .
size: .
V: TRBV29-1
J: TRBJ2-7
DNA: TGCAGCGTTGCATTTGACTTCGACTCCTACGAGCAGTACTTC
CDR3: CSVAFDFDSYEQYF

D: .
size: .
V: TRBV7-2
J: TRBJ2-2
DNA: TGTGCCAGCACCCTCGGACGCCCGAACACCGGGGAGCTGTTTTTT
CDR3: CASTLGRPNTGELFF

D: .
size: .
V: TRBV30
J: TRBJ1-2
DNA: TGTGCCTGGAGTACTGGGCAGGGACCACCGGGGGGCTACACCTTC
CDR3: CAWSTGQGPPGGYTF

D: .
size: once
V: TRBV10-3
J: TRBJ1-1
DNA: TGTGCCATCAGTGAGTCGATGGCATCAGGCCGCCCCACTGAAGCTTTCTTT
CDR3: CAISESMASGRPTEAFF

D: TRBD1
size: .
V: TRBV15
J: TRBJ2-2
DNA: TGTGCCACCAGCAGAGGACAGGGTAGGGGTCCCGGGGAGCTGTTTTTT
CDR3: CATSRGQGRGPGELFF

D: TRBD2
size: .
V: TRBV2
J: TRBJ2-1
DNA: TGTGCCAGCAGCACACTACCGGGACTAGCGGGAGTGGCGGCGGGTTGGAATGAGCAGTTCTTC
CDR3: CASSTLPGLAGVAAGWNEQFF

D: TRBD1
size: .
V: TRBV6-1
J: TRBJ1-5
DNA: TGTGCCAGCAGTGAGATGACAGGGGGCGACGGCCAGCCCCAGCATTTT
CDR3: CASSEMTGGDGQPQHF

D: TRBD1
size: .
V: TRBV7-6
J: TRBJ2-3
DNA: TGTGCCAGCAGCACCACGACAGGGCCGGCCGCGGTTGGGCAGTATTTT
CDR3: CASSTTTGPAAVGQYF

D: TRBD1
size: .
V: TRBV5-8
J: TRBJ1-5
DNA: TGTGCCAGCAGCTTGGTGCTTGGGACAGGGGGCCTTGGCAATCAGCCCCAGCATTTT
CDR3: CASSLVLGTGGLGNQPQHF

D: TRBD2
size: few
V: TRBV15
J: TRBJ2-2
DNA: TGTGCCACCAGCAGAATCCTAGCGGGAGGTGGCACCGGGGAGCTGTTTTTT
CDR3: CATSRILAGGGTGELFF

D: .
size: .
V: TRBV11-2
J: TRBJ2-1
DNA: TGTGCCAGCAGCTTAGCACAGGGAGGCTACAATGAGCAGTTCTTC
CDR3: CASSLAQGGYNEQFF

D: .
size: .
V: TRBV6-5
J: TRBJ2-2
DNA: TGTGCCAGCAGGGGGCCAGCCGGGGAGCTGTTTTTT
CDR3: CASRGPAGELFF

D: TRBD1
size: .
V: TRBV2
J: TRBJ2-5
DNA: TGTGCCAGCTTATGGGACAGGGGGCAAGAGACCCAGTACTTC
CDR3: CASLWDRGQETQYF

D: .
size: .
V: TRBV20-1
J: TRBJ2-1
DNA: TGCAGTGCTAGCTTTAATGAGCAGTTCTTC
CDR3: CSASFNEQFF

D: .
size: .
V: TRBV18
J: TRBJ2-6
DNA: TGTGCCAGCTCACCACCTGGGGGGCCTGGGGCCAACGTCCTGACTTTC
CDR3: CASSPPGGPGANVLTF

D: .
size: .
V: TRBV7-9
J: TRBJ1-5
DNA: TGTGCCAGCAGCTTAGGGCAGGGAGACCAGCCCCAGCATTTT
CDR3: CASSLGQGDQPQHF

D: .
size: .
V: TRBV7-9
J: TRBJ1-2
DNA: TGTGCCAGCAGCTTCGTTACGAACGTCTATGGCTACACCTTC
CDR3: CASSFVTNVYGYTF

D: .
size: .
V: TRBV5-1
J: TRBJ2-1
DNA: TGCGCCAGCAGCTTGGTCCTTACCTACAATGAGCAGTTCTTC
CDR3: CASSLVLTYNEQFF

D: TRBD1
size: .
V: TRBV6-2/TRBV6-3
J: TRBJ1-2
DNA: TGTGCCAGCAGTTACTATCCCGGGACAGGGAGCGGTGGCTACACCTTC
CDR3: CASSYYPGTGSGGYTF

D: TRBD1
size: once
V: TRBV3-1/TRBV3-2
J: TRBJ2-7
DNA: TGTGCCAGCAGCCAAGGGGTGGGATTTGGGACAGGGGGCTACGAGCAGTACTTC
CDR3: CASSQGVGFGTGGYEQYF

D: .
size: .
V: TRBV12-3/TRBV12-4
J: TRBJ1-1
DNA: TGTGCCAGCACCCGGGCCTACACTGAAGCTTTCTTT
CDR3: CASTRAYTEAFF

D: .
size: .
V: TRBV11-3
J: TRBJ2-5
DNA: TGTGCCAGCAGCAGCCCTTCCGGGGGTCAAGAGACCCAGTACTTC
CDR3: CASSSPSGGQETQYF

D: .
size: medium-sized
V: TRBV7-9
J: TRBJ1-4
DNA: TGTGCCAGCAGCTTCCGGAAAGACGAAAAACTGTTTTTT
CDR3: CASSFRKDEKLFF

D: TRBD1
size: .
V: TRBV15
J: TRBJ1-2
DNA: TGTGCCACCAGCAGACCTCCGGGACAGGGGGCGTCTCTTGGTGGCTACACCTTC
CDR3: CATSRPPGQGASLGGYTF

D: TRBD2
size: few
V: TRBV6-5
J: TRBJ2-5
DNA: TGTGCCAGCAGTCCGGGACTAGCTGGGACCCAGTACTTC
CDR3: CASSPGLAGTQYF

D: .
size: .
V: TRBV18
J: TRBJ1-4
DNA: TGTGCCAGCTCACCACGGGACGGCTCTAATGAAAAACTGTTTTTT
CDR3: CASSPRDGSNEKLFF

D: .
size: .
V: TRBV4-2
J: TRBJ2-7
DNA: TGTGCCAGCAGCCAAGGCGACGGTAGGGGCCGTCGGGAGCAGTACTTC
CDR3: CASSQGDGRGRREQYF

D: .
size: .
V: TRBV29-1
J: TRBJ1-1
DNA: TGCAGCGTTGAGGGATTAGGGGGACGGTTGAACACTGAAGCTTTCTTT
CDR3: CSVEGLGGRLNTEAFF

D: TRBD1
size: .
V: TRBV28
J: TRBJ1-5
DNA: TGTGCCAGCGGGGGGGACAGGGGGAGCAATCAGCCCCAGCATTTT
CDR3: CASGGDRGSNQPQHF

D: .
size: .
V: TRBV7-3
J: TRBJ1-1
DNA: TGTGCCAGCAGCCTTCAGGGCGGGACTGAAGCTTTCTTT
CDR3: CASSLQGGTEAFF

D: .
size: once
V: TRBV29-1
J: TRBJ1-2
DNA: TGCAGCGCCAAGTCATTGGGGCTTGGCTACACCTTC
CDR3: CSAKSLGLGYTF

D: .
size: once
V: TRBV7-9
J: TRBJ2-3
DNA: TGTGCCAGCAGCTTTCCCGGGGGTACGCAGTATTTT
CDR3: CASSFPGGTQYF

D: TRBD2
size: .
V: TRBV6-5
J: TRBJ2-1
DNA: TGTGCCAGCAGATCCGGGACTAGCGGGAGCAATGAGCAGTTCTTC
CDR3: CASRSGTSGSNEQFF

D: .
size: .
V: TRBV5-1
J: TRBJ2-2
DNA: TGCGCCAGCAGGCCGATACTGAACACCGGGGAGCTGTTTTTT
CDR3: CASRPILNTGELFF

D: TRBD1
size: .
V: TRBV18
J: TRBJ1-1
DNA: TGTGCCAGCTCACTACAGGGGGCTTTGAAGATGAACACTGAAGCTTTCTTT
CDR3: CASSLQGALKMNTEAFF

D: .
size: .
V: TRBV27
J: TRBJ1-2
DNA: TGTGCCAGCAGGCGATCCACAGGGACCCCTAACTATGGCTACACCTTC
CDR3: CASRRSTGTPNYGYTF

D: TRBD1
size: .
V: TRBV7-2
J: TRBJ1-1
DNA: TGTGCCAGCAGCTTAGAGGCGGCAGGGGGATCTGAGGACACTGAAGCTTTCTTT
CDR3: CASSLEAAGGSEDTEAFF

D: .
size: .
V: TRBV6-6
J: TRBJ2-5
DNA: TGTGCCAGCAGTTACCAGACAGACCCGCCGACCCAGTACTTC
CDR3: CASSYQTDPPTQYF

D: .
size: .
V: TRBV2
J: TRBJ1-2
DNA: TGTGCCAGCAGTGAAGCCGTACAGATCTATGGCTACACCTTC
CDR3: CASSEAVQIYGYTF

D: .
size: once
V: TRBV7-8
J: TRBJ1-1
DNA: TGTGCCAGCAGCTTAGTTGGGGGGCGGGTCACTGAAGCTTTCTTT
CDR3: CASSLVGGRVTEAFF

D: .
size: .
V: TRBV7-2
J: TRBJ2-1
DNA: TGTGCCAGCAGCTTACTAGCGCCCGTTAATGAGCAGTTCTTC
CDR3: CASSLLAPVNEQFF

D: TRBD1
size: .
V: TRBV5-6
J: TRBJ2-7
DNA: TGTGCCAGCAGTCCCTTCCCGGGACAGGCCTCCTACGAGCAGTACTTC
CDR3: CASSPFPGQASYEQYF

D: TRBD1
size: .
V: TRBV20-1
J: TRBJ1-1
DNA: TGCAGTGCTAGTTCAGGGGGAACGGACACTGAAGCTTTCTTT
CDR3: CSASSGGTDTEAFF

D: .
size: once
V: TRBV6-1
J: TRBJ1-5
DNA: TGTGCCAGCAGTGAAGCGGTCTATAGCAATCAGCCCCAGCATTTT
CDR3: CASSEAVYSNQPQHF

D: .
size: .
V: TRBV12-3/TRBV12-4
J: TRBJ1-4
DNA: TGTGCCAGCAGTAAGGCCGGGGGAAAACTGTTTTTT
CDR3: CASSKAGGKLFF

D: .
size: .
V: TRBV27
J: TRBJ2-1
DNA: TGTGCCAGCAGGTCACTAGCTAGCTCCTACAATGAGCAGTTCTTC
CDR3: CASRSLASSYNEQFF

D: .
size: .
V: TRBV7-9
J: TRBJ1-4
DNA: TGTGCCAGCAGTTCCCAGGAAGACCTTGAAAAACTGTTTTTT
CDR3: CASSSQEDLEKLFF